The T cell receptor beta chain under discussion was sequenced for a study of blood T cell repertoires in COVID-19. Study-wide context: Sources were T cells, B-cell-depleted T cells, or PBMCs; the material itself was cDNA or gDNA.

The protocol was immunoSEQ multiplex PCR, while the TCRdb copy is restricted to in-frame clones and leaves out a portion. Among 130,000 to 150,000 clones listed, roughly 80% were seen once. CDR1 and CDR2 from the germline V gene are MNHNS and SASEGT. The CDR3 loop spans 16 amino acids. V was clipped by 1 base and J by 5 bases, with 17 bases between them. The sample consisted of peripheral blood. The origin of this receptor is a human donor in a cohort sampled during active COVID-19. V usage is TRBV6-1 and J usage is TRBJ2-5; D gene ambiguous. CDR3 protein: CASSEEAVAWWETQYF. The CDR3 coding sequence is TGTGCCAGCAGTGAAGAGGCGGTCGCTTGGTGGGAGACCCAGTACTTC.